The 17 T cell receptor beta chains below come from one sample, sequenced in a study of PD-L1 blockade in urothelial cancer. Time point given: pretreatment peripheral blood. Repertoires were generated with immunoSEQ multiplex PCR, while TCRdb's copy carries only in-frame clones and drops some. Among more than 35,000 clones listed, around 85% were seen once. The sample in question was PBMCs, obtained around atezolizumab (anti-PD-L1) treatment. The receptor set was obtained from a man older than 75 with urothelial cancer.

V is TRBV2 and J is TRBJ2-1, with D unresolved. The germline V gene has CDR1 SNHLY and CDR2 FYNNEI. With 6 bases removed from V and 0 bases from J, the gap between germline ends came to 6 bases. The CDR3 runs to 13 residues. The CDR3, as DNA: TGTGCCAGCAGGCTTAGCTCCTACAATGAGCAGTTCTTC. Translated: CASRLSSYNEQFF. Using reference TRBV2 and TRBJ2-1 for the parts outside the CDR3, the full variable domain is EPEVTQTPSHQVTQMGQEVILRCVPISNHLYFYWYRQILGQKVEFLVSFYNNEISEKSEIFDDQFSVERPDGSNFTLKIRSTKLEDSAMYFCASRLSSYNEQFFGPGTRLTVL.

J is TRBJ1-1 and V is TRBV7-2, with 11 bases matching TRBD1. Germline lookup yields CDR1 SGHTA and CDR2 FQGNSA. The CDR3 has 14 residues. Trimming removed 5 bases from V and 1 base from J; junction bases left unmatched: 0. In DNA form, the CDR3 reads TGTGCCAGCAGCGGGACAGGGGGGAACACTGAAGCTTTCTTT. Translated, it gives CASSGTGGNTEAFF.

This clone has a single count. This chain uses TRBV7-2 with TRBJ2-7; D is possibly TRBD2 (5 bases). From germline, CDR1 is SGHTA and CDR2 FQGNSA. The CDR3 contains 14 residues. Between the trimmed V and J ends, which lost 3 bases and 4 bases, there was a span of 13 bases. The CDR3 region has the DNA TGTGCCAGCAGCTTCCCCACTCGGGGTTACGAGCAGTACTTC. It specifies CASSFPTRGYEQYF. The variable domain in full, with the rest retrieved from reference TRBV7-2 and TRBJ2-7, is GAGVSQSPSNKVTEKGKDVELRCDPISGHTALYWYRQSLGQGLEFLIYFQGNSAPDKSGLPSDRFSAERTGGSVSTLTIQRTQQEDSAVYLCASSFPTRGYEQYFGPGTRLTVT.

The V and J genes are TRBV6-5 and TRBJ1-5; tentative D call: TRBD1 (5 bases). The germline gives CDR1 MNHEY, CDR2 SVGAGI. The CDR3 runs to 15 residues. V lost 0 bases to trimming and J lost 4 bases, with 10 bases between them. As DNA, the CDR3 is TGTGCCAGCAGTTACTCCTCAGGGTTGAATCAGCCCCAGCATTTT. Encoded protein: CASSYSSGLNQPQHF.

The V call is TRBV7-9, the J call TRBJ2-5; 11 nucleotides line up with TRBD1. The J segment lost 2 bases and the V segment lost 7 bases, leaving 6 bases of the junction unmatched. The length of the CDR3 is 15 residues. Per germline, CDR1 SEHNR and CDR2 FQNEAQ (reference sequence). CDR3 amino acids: CASTDRDRGQETQYF. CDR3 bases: TGTGCCAGCACGGACCGGGACAGGGGGCAAGAGACCCAGTACTTC. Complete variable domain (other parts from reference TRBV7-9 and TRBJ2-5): DTGVSQNPRHKITKRGQNVTFRCDPISEHNRLYWYRQTLGQGPEFLTYFQNEAQLEKSRLLSDRFSAERPKGSFSTLEIQRTEQGDSAMYLCASTDRDRGQETQYFGPGTRLLVL.

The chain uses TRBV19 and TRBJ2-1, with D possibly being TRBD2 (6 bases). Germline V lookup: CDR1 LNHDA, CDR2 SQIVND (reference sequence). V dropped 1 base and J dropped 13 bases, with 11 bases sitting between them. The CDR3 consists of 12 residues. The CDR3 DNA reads TGTGCCAGTAGTATAGGGAGGGACTTTCAGTTCTTC. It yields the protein CASSIGRDFQFF.

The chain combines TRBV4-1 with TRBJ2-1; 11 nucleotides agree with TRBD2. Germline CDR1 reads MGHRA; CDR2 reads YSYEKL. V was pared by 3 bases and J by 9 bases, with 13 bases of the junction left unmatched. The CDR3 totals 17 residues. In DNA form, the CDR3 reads TGCGCCAGCAGCCATCCTACTAGCGGGAGATCAGGGGGTGAGCAGTTCTTC. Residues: CASSHPTSGRSGGEQFF.

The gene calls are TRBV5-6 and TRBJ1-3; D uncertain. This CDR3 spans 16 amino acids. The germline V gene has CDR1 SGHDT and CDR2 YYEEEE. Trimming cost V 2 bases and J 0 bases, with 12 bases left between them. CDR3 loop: CASSFEYARSGNTIYF. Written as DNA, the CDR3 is TGTGCCAGCAGCTTTGAATACGCGCGCTCTGGAAACACCATATATTTT. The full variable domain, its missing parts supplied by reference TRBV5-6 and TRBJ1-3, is DAGVTQSPTHLIKTRGQQVTLRCSPKSGHDTVSWYQQALGQGPQFIFQYYEEEERQRGNFPDRFSGHQFPNYSSELNVNALLLGDSALYLCASSFEYARSGNTIYFGEGSWLTVV.

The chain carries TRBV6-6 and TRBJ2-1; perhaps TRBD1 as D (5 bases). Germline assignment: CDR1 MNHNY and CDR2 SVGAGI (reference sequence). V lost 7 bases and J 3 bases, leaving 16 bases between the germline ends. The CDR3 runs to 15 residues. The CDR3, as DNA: TGTGCCAGCATTAGGGGCCGGTTAAGCTACAATGAGCAGTTCTTC. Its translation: CASIRGRLSYNEQFF.

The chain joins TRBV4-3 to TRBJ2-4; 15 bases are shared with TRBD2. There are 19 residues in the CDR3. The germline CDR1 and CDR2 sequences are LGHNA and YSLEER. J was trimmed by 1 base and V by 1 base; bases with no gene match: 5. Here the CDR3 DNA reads TGCGCCAGCAGCCAAGGCTTAGGGACTAGCGGGAGGGCCAAAAACATTCAGTACTTC. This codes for CASSQGLGTSGRAKNIQYF.

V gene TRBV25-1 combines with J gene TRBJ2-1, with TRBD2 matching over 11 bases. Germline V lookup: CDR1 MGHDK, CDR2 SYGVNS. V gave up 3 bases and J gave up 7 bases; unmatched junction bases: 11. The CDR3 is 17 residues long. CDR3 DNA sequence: TGTGCCAGCAGTGATTCCCTGTTAGCGGGAGGGGGGAATGAGCAGTTCTTC. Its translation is CASSDSLLAGGGNEQFF.

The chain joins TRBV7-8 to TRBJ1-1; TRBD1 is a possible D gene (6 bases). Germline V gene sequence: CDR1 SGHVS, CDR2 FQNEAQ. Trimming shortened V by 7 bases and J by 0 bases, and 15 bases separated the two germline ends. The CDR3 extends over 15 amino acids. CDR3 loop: CASITTGTLNTEAFF. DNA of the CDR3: TGTGCCAGCATCACCACCGGGACACTGAACACTGAAGCTTTCTTT.

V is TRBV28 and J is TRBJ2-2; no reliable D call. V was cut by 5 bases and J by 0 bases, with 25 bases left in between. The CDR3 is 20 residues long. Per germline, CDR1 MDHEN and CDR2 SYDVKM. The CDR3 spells CASSIHLGQTLISNTGELFF. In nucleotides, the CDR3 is TGTGCCAGCAGTATCCACCTGGGCCAGACCCTTATTTCGAACACCGGGGAGCTGTTTTTT.

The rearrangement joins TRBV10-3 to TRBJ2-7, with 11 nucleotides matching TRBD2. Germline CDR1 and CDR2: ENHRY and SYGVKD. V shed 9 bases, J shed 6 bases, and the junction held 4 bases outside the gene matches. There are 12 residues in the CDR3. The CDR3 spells CAILAGVGEQYF. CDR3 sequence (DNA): TGTGCCATACTAGCGGGAGTGGGCGAGCAGTACTTC.

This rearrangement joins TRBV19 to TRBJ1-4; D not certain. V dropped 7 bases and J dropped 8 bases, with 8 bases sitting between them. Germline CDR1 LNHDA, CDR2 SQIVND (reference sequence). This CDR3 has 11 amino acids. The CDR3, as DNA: TGTGCCAGTACGTTAGAGGAAAAACTGTTTTTT. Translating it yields CASTLEEKLFF.

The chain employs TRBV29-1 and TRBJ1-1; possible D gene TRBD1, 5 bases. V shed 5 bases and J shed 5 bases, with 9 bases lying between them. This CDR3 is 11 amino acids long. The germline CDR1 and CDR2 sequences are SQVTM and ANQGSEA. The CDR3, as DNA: TGCAGCGTTAGGAGGGGTACTGAAGCTTTCTTT. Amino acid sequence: CSVRRGTEAFF.

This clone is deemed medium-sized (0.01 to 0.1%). The CDR3 region has the DNA TGTGCCAGCACTCCTTCTACAGGGGTTGTTGAGCAGTTCTTC. This codes for CASTPSTGVVEQFF. The chain employs TRBV27 and TRBJ2-1, with 7 nucleotides matching TRBD1. J gave up 9 bases and V 7 bases, and 12 bases lay outside the gene matches. This CDR3 is 14 amino acids long. Germline V gene lookup returns CDR1 MNHEY and CDR2 SMNVEV (reference sequence).